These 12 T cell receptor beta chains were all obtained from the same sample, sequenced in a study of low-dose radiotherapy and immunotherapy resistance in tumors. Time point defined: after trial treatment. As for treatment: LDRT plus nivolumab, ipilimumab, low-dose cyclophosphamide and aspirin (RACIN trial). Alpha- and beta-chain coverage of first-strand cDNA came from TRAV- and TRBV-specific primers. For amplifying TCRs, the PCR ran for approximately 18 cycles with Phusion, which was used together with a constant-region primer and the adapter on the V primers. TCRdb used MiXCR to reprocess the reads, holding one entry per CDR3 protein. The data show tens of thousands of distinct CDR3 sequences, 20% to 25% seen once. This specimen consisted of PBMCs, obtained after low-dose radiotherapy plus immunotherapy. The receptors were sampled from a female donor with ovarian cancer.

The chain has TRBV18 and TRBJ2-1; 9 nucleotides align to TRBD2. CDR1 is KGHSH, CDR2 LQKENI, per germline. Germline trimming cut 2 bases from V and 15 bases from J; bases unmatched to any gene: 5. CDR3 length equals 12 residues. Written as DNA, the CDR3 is TGTGCCAGCTCACCAATAGCGGGGGAACGGTTCTTC. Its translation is CASSPIAGERFF.

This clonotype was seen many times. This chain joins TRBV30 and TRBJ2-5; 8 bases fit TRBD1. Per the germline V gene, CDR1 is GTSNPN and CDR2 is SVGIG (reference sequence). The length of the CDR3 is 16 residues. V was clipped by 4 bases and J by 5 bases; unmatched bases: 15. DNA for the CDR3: TGTGCCTGGACCCCGGCCCCAGGGGGCGCGTGGGAGACCCAGTACTTC. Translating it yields CAWTPAPGGAWETQYF.

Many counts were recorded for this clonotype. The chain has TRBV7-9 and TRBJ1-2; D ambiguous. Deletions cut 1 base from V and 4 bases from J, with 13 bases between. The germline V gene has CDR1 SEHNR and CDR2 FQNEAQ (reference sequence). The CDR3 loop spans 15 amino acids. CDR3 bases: TGTGCCAGCAGCTTAGTTGCCAGGTCGGGCTATGGCTACACCTTC. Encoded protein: CASSLVARSGYGYTF.

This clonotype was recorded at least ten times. The CDR3 DNA is TGTGCCACCAGTGATGTGGGCACCTACGAGCAGTACTTC. This sequence encodes CATSDVGTYEQYF. The V gene is TRBV24-1, the J gene TRBJ2-7, with unresolved D. Trimming took off 3 bases at V and 2 bases at J, with 7 bases between the two ends. This CDR3 contains 13 residues. Germline V gives CDR1 KGHDR, CDR2 SFDVKD.

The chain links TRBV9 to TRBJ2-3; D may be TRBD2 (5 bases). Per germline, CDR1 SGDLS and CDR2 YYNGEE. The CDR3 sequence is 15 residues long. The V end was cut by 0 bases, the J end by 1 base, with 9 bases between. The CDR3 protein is CASSVDSGGTDTQYF. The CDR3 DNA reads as TGTGCCAGCAGCGTAGACAGCGGCGGCACAGATACGCAGTATTTT.

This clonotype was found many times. CDR3 DNA sequence: TGTGCCAGCTCACCGGTACAGGGTACGTACGAGCAGTACTTC. This sequence encodes CASSPVQGTYEQYF. The rearrangement links TRBV18 to TRBJ2-7, with D possibly being TRBD1 (6 bases). Trimming cost V 3 bases and J 4 bases, with 13 bases left between them. Germline V gene lookup returns CDR1 KGHSH and CDR2 LQKENI. This CDR3 is built from 14 residues. Filled out from reference TRBV18 and TRBJ2-7, the complete variable domain reads NAGVMQNPRHLVRRRGQEARLRCSPMKGHSHVYWYRQLPEEGLKFMVYLQKENIIDESGMPKERFSAEFPKEGPSILRIQQVVRGDSAAYFCASSPVQGTYEQYFGPGTRLTVT.

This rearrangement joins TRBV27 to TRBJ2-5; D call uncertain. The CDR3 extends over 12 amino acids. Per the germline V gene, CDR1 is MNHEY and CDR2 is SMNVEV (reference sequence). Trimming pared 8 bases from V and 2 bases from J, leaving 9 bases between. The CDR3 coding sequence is TGTGCCAGCGGACGGCATCAAGAGACCCAGTACTTC. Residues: CASGRHQETQYF.

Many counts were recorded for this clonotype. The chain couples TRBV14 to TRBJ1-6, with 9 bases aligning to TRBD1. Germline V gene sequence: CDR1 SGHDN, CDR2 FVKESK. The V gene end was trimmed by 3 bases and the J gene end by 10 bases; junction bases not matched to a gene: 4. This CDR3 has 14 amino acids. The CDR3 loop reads CASSQDRGSSPLHF. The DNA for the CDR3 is TGTGCCAGCAGCCAGGACAGGGGATCCTCACCCCTCCACTTT.

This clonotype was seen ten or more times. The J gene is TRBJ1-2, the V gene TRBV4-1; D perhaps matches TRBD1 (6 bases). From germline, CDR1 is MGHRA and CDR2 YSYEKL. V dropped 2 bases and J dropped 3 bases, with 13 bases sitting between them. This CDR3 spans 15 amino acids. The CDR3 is CASSQTRNRDYGYTF. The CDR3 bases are TGCGCCAGCAGCCAAACCCGAAACAGGGACTATGGCTACACCTTC.

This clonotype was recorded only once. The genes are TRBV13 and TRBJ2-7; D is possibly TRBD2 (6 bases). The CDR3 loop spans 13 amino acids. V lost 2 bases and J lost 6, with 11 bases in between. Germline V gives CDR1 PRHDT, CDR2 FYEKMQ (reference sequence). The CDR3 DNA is TGTGCCAGCAGCTTATCGGGAGATAGCGAGCAGTACTTC. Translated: CASSLSGDSEQYF.

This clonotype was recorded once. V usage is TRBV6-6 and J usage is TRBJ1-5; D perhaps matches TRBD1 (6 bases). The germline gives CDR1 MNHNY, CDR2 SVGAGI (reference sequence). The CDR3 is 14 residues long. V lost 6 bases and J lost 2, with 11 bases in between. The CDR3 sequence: CASSRQVGNQPQHF. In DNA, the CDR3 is TGTGCCAGCAGCCGACAGGTAGGCAATCAGCCCCAGCATTTT.

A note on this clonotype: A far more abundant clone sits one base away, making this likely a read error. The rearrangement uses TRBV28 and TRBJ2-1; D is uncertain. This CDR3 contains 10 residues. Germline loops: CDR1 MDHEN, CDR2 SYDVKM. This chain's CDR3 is CATSMNEQFF. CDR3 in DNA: TGTGCCACCAGTATGAACGAGCAGTTCTTC.